The sequence of this T cell receptor beta chain was determined in a study of beta chain features in type 1 diabetes. Sequenced material consisted of expressed TCRB transcripts (all of the isolated RNA was reverse transcribed). Method: immunoSEQ multiplex PCR; TCRdb's copy keeps in-frame clones and lacks some. The data show 400,000 to 600,000 clones, approximately 31% seen once. CDR1 and CDR2 (germline): MNHEY, SMNVEV (reference sequence). The ends lost 2 bases at V and 7 bases at J; junction bases unmatched: 6. The CDR3 covers 15 residues. This clone appeared a few times. As yet, its antigen is unknown. Study-level results: In these data, an HLA type influence on TCRB rearrangement remained unresolved.

Based on CD45RO/CCR7/CD25/CD127/CD95/CD27, CD4+ regulatory, stem cell-like memory, naive and central memory cells were sorted. The clonotype originates from a man between 18 and 29 years old in good health. Sequenced material: naive CD4+ T cells from blood. The rearrangement links TRBV27 to TRBJ2-1; 9 bases fit TRBD1. CDR3: CASSLGQGLRNEQFF. The CDR3 DNA follows: TGTGCCAGCAGTTTAGGACAGGGGTTGAGGAATGAGCAGTTCTTC.